The rows below give T cell receptor beta chains drawn from one sample of a study of T-cell reconstitution after alpha-beta-depleted transplantation in children. TCRdb fed the PCR reads into MiXCR, producing one record per CDR3 protein. This sample has 75,000 to 100,000 distinct CDR3 sequences, with 8% to 9% found just once. This specimen consisted of PBMCs from the stem cell graft donor, obtained from the stem cell graft. Receptors were obtained from a human donor who donated a stem cell graft to a child with congenital amegakaryocytic thrombocytopenia. The CDR3 runs from the conserved cysteine through the conserved F or W. The D gene is left open where the match is weak. Not all rows give a size; the values are once, few, many and, for expanded clones, a class.

V	size	D	J	DNA	CDR3
TRBV20-1	.	.	TRBJ2-3	TGCAGTGCTAGAGTGCGGCGGGATCTCACAGATACGCAGTATTTC	CSARVRRDLTDTQYF
TRBV24-1	many	.	TRBJ1-4	TGTGCCACCAGTGATCCGTCCCGGGACGGGAATGAAAAACTGTTTTTT	CATSDPSRDGNEKLFF
TRBV7-2	.	.	TRBJ1-3	TGTGCCAGCAGCCCGTTCGGGGGGCCGTTGTGGAACACCATATATTTT	CASSPFGGPLWNTIYF
TRBV20-1	many	.	TRBJ1-5	TGCAGTGCTAGTCATAATCTTGGGGCTCGAGTCCCAGGCAATCAGCCCCAGCATTTT	CSASHNLGARVPGNQPQHF
TRBV19	many	.	TRBJ1-2	TGTGCCAGTCAAGGTTGGGTGACAGATAACTATGGCTACACCTTC	CASQGWVTDNYGYTF
TRBV5-6	many	TRBD2	TRBJ2-3	TGTGCCAGCAGCCGAGGCCGACCTCCGGGACTAGCTGGAGGAGATACGCAGTATTTT	CASSRGRPPGLAGGDTQYF
TRBV25-1	many	.	TRBJ1-1	TGTGCCAGCAGTGAAGGCTGGACTGAAGCTTTCTTT	CASSEGWTEAFF
TRBV7-2	many	.	TRBJ2-7	TGTGCCAGCAGCTTGGGTTGGACTGGTTTCGAGCAGTACTTC	CASSLGWTGFEQYF
TRBV20-1	many	.	TRBJ2-1	TGCAGTGCTCGAGAGCAGGAGCAGTTCTTC	CSAREQEQFF
TRBV12-3/TRBV12-4	.	.	TRBJ2-1	TGTGCCAGCAGCCGAGGCCGTTATGAGCAGTTCTTC	CASSRGRYEQFF
TRBV9	many	.	TRBJ1-3	TGTGCCAGCAGCGTAGCGGCGGGTCCCTCTGGAAACACCATATATTTT	CASSVAAGPSGNTIYF
TRBV10-3	medium-sized	TRBD1	TRBJ1-5	TGTGCCAGCAGGGGGGCAGGCAATCAGCCCCAGCATTTT	CASRGAGNQPQHF
TRBV12-3/TRBV12-4	many	.	TRBJ2-7	TGTGCCAGCAGTTTAGTTCCGGACGGCCGGAGCTCCTACGAGCAGTACTTC	CASSLVPDGRSSYEQYF
TRBV5-1	many	.	TRBJ2-3	TGCGCCAGCAGCTTGCAGGGGGGCCATCCAGATACGCAGTATTTT	CASSLQGGHPDTQYF
TRBV27	many	.	TRBJ2-1	TGTGCCAGCAGTCTCAATGCTGGCCCGTACAATGAGCAGTTCTTC	CASSLNAGPYNEQFF
TRBV3-1	many	.	TRBJ2-1	TGTGCCAGCAGCCAAGATGTTCTAGCGCTCTCCTACAATGAGCAGTTCTTC	CASSQDVLALSYNEQFF
TRBV7-9	many	TRBD1	TRBJ1-1	TGTGCCAGCAGCCAAACGGACAGGAGCACTGAAGCTTTCTTT	CASSQTDRSTEAFF
TRBV6-2/TRBV6-3	many	.	TRBJ2-7	TGTGCCAGCAGTGAGAGGAACGAGCAGTACTTC	CASSERNEQYF